A few counts support the clone carrying this T cell receptor beta chain. This sample stems from a study of neurological immune-mediated disorders. As healthy controls, volunteers from a blood bank in Maryland, USA, were used. Germline V gene lookup returns CDR1 SGHTA and CDR2 FQGNSA. Trimming took off 1 base at V and 3 bases at J, with 11 bases between the two ends. This CDR3 contains 15 residues. cDNA was made by 5'RACE with 10-nucleotide random UMIs. In TCRdb, the 5' RACE reads were re-called with MiXCR into one record per CDR3 protein. The sample contains 49,000 or so distinct CDR3 sequences, roughly 15% of which appear only once.

The V gene is TRBV7-2, the J gene TRBJ2-3; the D gene is possibly TRBD2 (5 bases). This sequence originates from a man between 60 and 70 years old in good health. The sequenced material came from PBMCs. The CDR3 loop is CASSLVRGRTDTQYF. CDR3 in DNA: TGTGCCAGCAGCTTAGTCCGAGGGAGAACAGATACGCAGTATTTT.